This T cell receptor beta chain was identified in a study of cytomegalovirus exposure and HLA in healthy donors. Study findings and constraints: TCR association rates varied by HLA locus in a later analysis, with DRB1 highest and HLA-C lowest.

This PCR relied on a set of 60 Vbeta primers and 13 Jbeta primers. Assay used: immunoSEQ multiplex PCR; TCRdb lists only in-frame clones, some missing. Its clone listing holds approximately 150,000 clones. A word on this clone: What it binds is not known.

The trim removed 3 bases at V and 3 bases at J, leaving 7 bases unmatched. Germline CDR1 reads GTSNPN; CDR2 reads SVGIG (reference sequence). This CDR3 is built from 15 residues. Sequencing input: PBMCs. The TCR comes from a woman aged 50 to 65 in good health and CMV-seronegative. V gene TRBV30 combines with J gene TRBJ2-5; 10 bases are shared with TRBD1. The CDR3 bases are TGTGCCTGGAGGGCCGGGACAGGGGTAAAAGAGACCCAGTACTTC. Protein: CAWRAGTGVKETQYF.